Many counts were recorded for the clone carrying this T cell receptor beta chain. Its target is unknown. The data were taken from a study of early T cells in non-severe SARS-CoV-2 infection. Overall study: Chains from this unsorted whole-blood bulk RNA could not be paired.

Individual cDNA molecules received unique molecular identifiers during library preparation. From the 5' RACE reads, TCRdb called clonotypes with MiXCR, one entry per CDR3 protein. Seen here are over 50,000 distinct CDR3 sequences, 10% to 15% observed once, and the top ten hold about 3.1%. This CDR3 spans 13 amino acids. V was cut by 5 bases and J by 9 bases, with 14 bases left in between. Germline lookup yields CDR1 SEHNR and CDR2 FQNEAQ (reference sequence). Study-level points and caveats: VDJdb matching favored anti-spike CD8 responses, missing private and CD4 specificities.

The receptor was derived from an adult who was a healthcare worker with PCR-confirmed SARS-CoV-2 infection or an uninfected control (not recorded which). The sequenced sample consisted of whole blood. The rearrangement joins TRBV7-9 to TRBJ2-1; unclear D gene. DNA for the CDR3: TGTGCCAGCAGCCTTATAGCCGCCGGTGAGCAGTTCTTC. Its translation: CASSLIAAGEQFF.